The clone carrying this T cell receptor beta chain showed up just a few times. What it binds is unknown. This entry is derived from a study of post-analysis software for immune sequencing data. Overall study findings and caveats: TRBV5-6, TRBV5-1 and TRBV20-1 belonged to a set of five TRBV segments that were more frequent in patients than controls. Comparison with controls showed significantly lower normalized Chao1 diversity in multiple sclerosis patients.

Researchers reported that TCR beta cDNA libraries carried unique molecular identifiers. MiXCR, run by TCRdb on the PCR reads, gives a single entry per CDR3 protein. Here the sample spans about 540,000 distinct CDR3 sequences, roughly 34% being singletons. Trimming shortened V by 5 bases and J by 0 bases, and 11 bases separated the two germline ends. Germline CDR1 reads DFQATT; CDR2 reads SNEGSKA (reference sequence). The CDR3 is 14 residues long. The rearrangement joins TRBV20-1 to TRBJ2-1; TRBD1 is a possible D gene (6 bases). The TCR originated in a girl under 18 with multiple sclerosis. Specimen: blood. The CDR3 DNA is TGCAGTGCTGACGGACAGAACTCCTACAATGAGCAGTTCTTC. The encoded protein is CSADGQNSYNEQFF.